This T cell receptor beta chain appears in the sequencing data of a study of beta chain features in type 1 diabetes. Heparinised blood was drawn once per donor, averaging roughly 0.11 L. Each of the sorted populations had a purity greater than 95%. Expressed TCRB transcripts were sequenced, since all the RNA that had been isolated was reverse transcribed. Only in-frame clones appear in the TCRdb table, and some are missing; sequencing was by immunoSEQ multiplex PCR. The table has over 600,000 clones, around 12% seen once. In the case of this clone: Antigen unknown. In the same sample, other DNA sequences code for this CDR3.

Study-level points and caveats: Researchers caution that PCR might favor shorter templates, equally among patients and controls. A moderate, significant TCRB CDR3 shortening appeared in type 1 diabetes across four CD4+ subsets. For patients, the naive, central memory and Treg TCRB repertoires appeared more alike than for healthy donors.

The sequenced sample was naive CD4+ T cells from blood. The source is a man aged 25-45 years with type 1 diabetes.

CDR3 sequence reads: CAISESGSYEQYF. The CDR3 DNA follows: TGTGCCATCAGTGAGTCCGGGAGCTACGAGCAGTACTTC. The chain employs TRBV10-3 and TRBJ2-7, with a possible D match to TRBD2 (6 bases). The germline V gene has CDR1 ENHRY and CDR2 SYGVKD. Trimming stripped 0 bases from V and 3 bases from J, with 6 bases between. The CDR3 covers 13 residues.